The clone carrying this T cell receptor (beta chain) turned up a few times. The data were taken from a study of shared clonotypes between healthy human individuals. From germline, CDR1 is MNHNS and CDR2 SASEGT. This CDR3 has 15 residues. The germline V and J ends were trimmed by 3 bases and 6 bases, with 15 bases remaining between them. Naive CD8 cells lacked CD45RO and underwent positive selection for CCR7, leaving out terminally differentiated effector memory CD45RA+ cells. The method was immunoSEQ multiplex PCR; TCRdb's version includes in-frame clones alone and lacks a portion of them. Of about 590,000 clones in the sample, just under 97% are singletons; the top ten hold 0.11%.

Sequencing was carried out using naive CD8+ T cells sorted from blood. The receptor comes from a woman aged 25 to 45 in good health. The V call is TRBV6-1, the J call TRBJ2-4; D not certain. The CDR3 DNA sequence: TGTGCCAGCAGTGATCGGACGTCCGGAATAAACATTCAGTACTTC. Translating gives CASSDRTSGINIQYF.